This TCR beta chain was obtained from a study of vaccination effects on CD4 cells after COVID-19. Study overall: At 16 days and one week before vaccination, a couple of convalescent patients gave samples. Study-wide findings and caveats: Convalescent patients numbered few in the study; early post-infection timepoints were missing entirely. In convalescents, spike-reactive clones (those seen post-vaccine) were mainly new vaccine-induced clones.

The repertoire was sequenced with immunoSEQ multiplex PCR; TCRdb's copy has only in-frame clones and lacks some. The repertoire holds about 45,000 clones, roughly two thirds seen once, with around a third in the top ten. This clone occurred a few times. Its specificity is not known. CDR1 and CDR2 from the germline V gene are SGHKS and YYEKEE (reference sequence). There are 14 residues in the CDR3. V was pared by 4 bases and J by 7 bases, with 12 bases between. Sequencing followed a ViraFEST assay step that expanded antigen-specific CD4+ T cells with viral peptide pools. Cultured cells yielded isolated CD4+ T cells after roughly 11 days. The individual was infected with SARS-CoV-2 between March and December 2020, as confirmed by PCR. Cells had half their medium changed to IL-2 medium on days 3 and 7.

V usage is TRBV5-5 and J usage is TRBJ1-6; D remains unclear. This receptor was obtained from a human donor who had a prior SARS-CoV-2 infection. The material was CD4+ T cells from PBMCs cultured with a peptide pool, obtained before COVID-19 vaccination. The CDR3 sequence: CASSLTAMNSPLHF. The CDR3 DNA sequence: TGTGCCAGCAGCCTGACCGCGATGAATTCACCCCTCCACTTT. Filled out from reference TRBV5-5 and TRBJ1-6, the complete variable domain reads DAGVTQSPTHLIKTRGQQVTLRCSPISGHKSVSWYQQVLGQGPQFIFQYYEKEERGRGNFPDRFSARQFPNYSSELNVNALLLGDSALYLCASSLTAMNSPLHFGNGTRLTVT.